The 10 T cell receptor beta chains below come from one sample, sequenced in a study of T-cell reconstitution after alpha-beta-depleted transplantation in children. The TCRbeta library was prepared with unique molecular identifiers. One entry per CDR3 protein, called by TCRdb with MiXCR from the PCR reads. The table has some 600,000 distinct CDR3 sequences, 10% to 15% seen once. The specimen comprised PBMCs, mostly from graft donor cells, sampled 360 days after TCRalphabeta/CD19-depleted stem cell transplant. The receptor source for this set is a male patient younger than 18 who had a stem cell transplant for acute myeloid leukemia, so the T cells may come from the graft donor.

This clonotype has just a few counts. The chain has TRBV18 and TRBJ2-1; 10 nucleotides line up with TRBD1. CDR3 size: 16 residues. CDR1 and CDR2 (germline): KGHSH, LQKENI. The junction had 7 bases not matched to a gene; V was cut back by 0 bases and J by 8 bases. The CDR3 protein is CASSPPKMDRGDEQFF. Written as DNA, the CDR3 is TGTGCCAGCTCACCACCGAAAATGGACAGGGGGGATGAGCAGTTCTTC.

The table lists this clonotype with many counts. The chain employs TRBV27 and TRBJ1-5, with D tentatively TRBD1 (5 bases). Germline CDR1 MNHEY, CDR2 SMNVEV (reference sequence). V gave up 2 bases and J gave up 3 bases, with 8 bases separating them. CDR3 size: 14 residues. The CDR3 sequence is CASSLQGNNQPQHF. In DNA form, the CDR3 reads TGTGCCAGCAGTTTACAGGGTAACAATCAGCCCCAGCATTTT.

This clonotype was detected many times. V gene TRBV14 combines with J gene TRBJ2-1; a weak D match, TRBD2 (6 bases). Germline CDR1 is SGHDN and CDR2 is FVKESK. The CDR3 has 17 amino acids. Trimming cost V 0 bases and J 2 bases, with 14 bases left between them. This CDR3 reads CASSQDFGVAAYNEQFF. The CDR3 coding sequence is TGTGCCAGCAGCCAAGATTTCGGAGTAGCGGCCTACAATGAGCAGTTCTTC.

The chain recombines TRBV29-1 with TRBJ1-5; possibly TRBD1 for D (6 bases). Trimming removed 5 bases at V and 1 base at J, with 15 bases between. Per the germline V gene, CDR1 is SQVTM and CDR2 is ANQGSEA. The CDR3 spans 15 residues. The CDR3 DNA reads TGCAGCGTTCAGGGGTCGGTTGGGAGCAATCAGCCCCAGCATTTT. Amino acid sequence: CSVQGSVGSNQPQHF.

This clonotype was recorded a few times. This rearrangement joins TRBV28 to TRBJ2-1; either TRBD1 or TRBD2 may fit D (5 bases each). From germline, CDR1 is MDHEN and CDR2 SYDVKM. Trimming cost V 5 bases and J 6 bases, with 14 bases left between them. CDR3 size: 14 residues. The CDR3 coding sequence is TGTGCCAGCAGTCCTCCGTGGGGGTCCAATGAGCAGTTCTTC. Translated: CASSPPWGSNEQFF.

In its sample, this clonotype was seen a few times. J is TRBJ2-5 and V is TRBV27; D gene uncertain. Trimming left V 2 bases short and J 7 bases short, with 11 bases between. This CDR3 has 13 residues. CDR1 is MNHEY, CDR2 SMNVEV, per germline (reference sequence). CDR3 DNA sequence: TGTGCCAGCAGTTTAACAAATTCAGCGACCCAGTACTTC. Translated, it gives CASSLTNSATQYF.

This clonotype has a handful of counts. This chain uses TRBV25-1 with TRBJ2-3; D could derive from TRBD1 or TRBD2 (6 bases each). The germline CDR1 and CDR2 sequences are MGHDK and SYGVNS. V shed 5 bases and J shed 5 bases, with 23 bases lying between them. The CDR3 covers 17 residues. The CDR3 DNA reads TGTGCCAGCAGTCGGATTCCTGGCAGGGGAGGTGAAGATACGCAGTATTTT. It yields the protein CASSRIPGRGGEDTQYF.

The chain uses TRBV4-2 and TRBJ2-1; 8 bases agree with TRBD2. The germline CDR1 and CDR2 sequences are LGHNA and YNFKEQ. V was clipped by 0 bases and J by 0 bases; unmatched bases: 7. The CDR3 loop spans 18 amino acids. CDR3 protein: CASSQDGTRRVSYNEQFF. CDR3 coding DNA: TGTGCCAGCAGCCAAGATGGGACTAGACGGGTCTCCTACAATGAGCAGTTCTTC.

This clonotype was counted at least ten times. The gene calls are TRBV10-3 and TRBJ2-3; no firm D call. The CDR3 sequence is 13 residues long. The germline gives CDR1 ENHRY, CDR2 SYGVKD. Trimming stripped 7 bases from V and 10 bases from J, with 18 bases between. Here the CDR3 DNA reads TGTGCCATCACCCCCACTACCGGTGAGCCGCAGTATTTT. Protein product: CAITPTTGEPQYF.

As regards this clonotype: A read error may produce the germline difference seen at one junction end. Written as DNA, the CDR3 is TGTGCCAGCAGTTACTCCGAGAAGGCGAAACTTTTTTTT. This gives the protein CASSYSEKAKLFF. The chain is built from TRBV11-1 and TRBJ1-4; unclear D gene. The V gene's germline CDR1 is SGHAT and CDR2 FQDESV (reference sequence). The CDR3 runs to 13 residues.